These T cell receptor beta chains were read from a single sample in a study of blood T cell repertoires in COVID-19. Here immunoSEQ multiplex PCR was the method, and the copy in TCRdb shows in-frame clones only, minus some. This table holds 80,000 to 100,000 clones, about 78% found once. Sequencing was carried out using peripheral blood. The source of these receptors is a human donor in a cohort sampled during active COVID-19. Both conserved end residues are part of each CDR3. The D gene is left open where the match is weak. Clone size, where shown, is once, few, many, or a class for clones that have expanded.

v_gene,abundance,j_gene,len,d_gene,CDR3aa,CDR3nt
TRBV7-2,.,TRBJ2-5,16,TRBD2,CASSIAVAGGSETQYF,TGTGCCAGCAGTATTGCGGTGGCGGGGGGGTCGGAGACCCAGTACTTC
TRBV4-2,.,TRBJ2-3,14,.,CASSQGTGMDTQYF,TGTGCCAGCAGCCAGGGTACAGGGATGGATACGCAGTATTTT
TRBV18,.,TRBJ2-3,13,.,CASSQGSADTQYF,TGTGCCAGCTCCCAGGGCTCGGCAGATACGCAGTATTTT
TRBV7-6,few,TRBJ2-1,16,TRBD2,CASSLEGLAVLNEQFF,TGTGCCAGCAGCTTAGAGGGACTAGCGGTACTCAATGAGCAGTTCTTC
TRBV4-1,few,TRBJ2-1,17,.,CASSQESGSSSYNEQFF,TGCGCCAGCAGCCAAGAAAGCGGGTCGAGCTCCTACAATGAGCAGTTCTTC
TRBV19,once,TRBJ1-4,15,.,CASSATGLKNEKLFF,TGTGCCAGTAGTGCCACAGGCCTCAAAAATGAAAAACTGTTTTTT
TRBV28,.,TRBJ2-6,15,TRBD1,CASSLAGGGANVLTF,TGTGCCAGCAGTTTAGCAGGGGGTGGGGCCAACGTCCTGACTTTC
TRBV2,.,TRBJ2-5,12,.,CASNGDRETQYF,TGTGCCAGCAACGGGGATAGAGAGACCCAGTACTTC
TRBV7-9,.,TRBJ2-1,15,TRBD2,CASSFGSGAYNEQFF,TGTGCCAGCAGCTTCGGTAGCGGGGCCTACAATGAGCAGTTCTTC
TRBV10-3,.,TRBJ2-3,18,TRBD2,CAISESGPGLASTDTQYF,TGTGCCATCAGTGAGTCGGGACCGGGACTAGCGAGCACAGATACGCAGTATTTT
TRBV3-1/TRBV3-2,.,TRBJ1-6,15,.,CASSQDSGSRRPLHF,TGTGCCAGCAGCCAAGATTCAGGCAGCCGGCGACCCCTCCACTTT
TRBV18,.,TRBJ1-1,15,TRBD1,CASSLPTGLNTEAFF,TGTGCCAGCTCACTCCCGACAGGGCTGAACACTGAAGCTTTCTTT
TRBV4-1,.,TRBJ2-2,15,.,CASSQVFGGTGELFF,TGCGCCAGCAGCCAAGTTTTCGGGGGAACCGGGGAGCTGTTTTTT
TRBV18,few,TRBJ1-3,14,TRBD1,CASSQDRERNTIYF,TGTGCCAGCTCACAAGACAGGGAAAGAAACACCATATATTTT
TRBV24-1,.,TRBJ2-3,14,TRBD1,CATSGQGYTDTQYF,TGTGCCACCAGTGGACAGGGTTACACAGATACGCAGTATTTT
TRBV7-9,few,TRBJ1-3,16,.,CASSPPAVDSGNTIYF,TGTGCCAGCAGCCCGCCTGCAGTCGACTCTGGAAACACCATATATTTT
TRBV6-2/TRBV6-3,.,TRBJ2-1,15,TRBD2,CASSFLAGAFGEQFF,TGTGCCAGCAGTTTTCTAGCGGGAGCCTTCGGTGAGCAGTTCTTC
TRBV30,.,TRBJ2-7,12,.,CAYEDRTYEQYF,TGTGCCTATGAAGACAGAACCTACGAGCAGTACTTC
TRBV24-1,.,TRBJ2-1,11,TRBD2,CATTSGNEQFF,TGTGCCACCACTAGCGGCAATGAGCAGTTCTTC
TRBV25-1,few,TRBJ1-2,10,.,CASSLYGYTF,TGTGCCAGCAGCCTATATGGCTACACCTTC
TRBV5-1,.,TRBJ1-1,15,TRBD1,CASSPGGQANTEAFF,TGCGCCAGCAGCCCTGGAGGACAGGCGAACACTGAAGCTTTCTTT
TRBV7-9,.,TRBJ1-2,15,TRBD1,CASSYDRGPNYGYTF,TGTGCCAGCAGCTACGACAGGGGCCCTAACTATGGCTACACCTTC
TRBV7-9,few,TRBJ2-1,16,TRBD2,CASSVAASGRIYEQFF,TGTGCCAGCAGCGTTGCCGCTAGCGGGAGGATCTATGAGCAGTTCTTC
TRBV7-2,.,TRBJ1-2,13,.,CASSTPGNYGYTF,TGTGCCAGCAGCACTCCCGGGAACTATGGCTACACCTTC
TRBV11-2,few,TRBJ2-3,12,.,CASSFQGGAQYF,TGTGCCAGCAGCTTCCAGGGGGGAGCGCAGTATTTT
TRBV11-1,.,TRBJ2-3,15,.,CASSHLGASTDTQYF,TGTGCCAGCAGTCATCTGGGGGCCAGCACAGATACGCAGTATTTT
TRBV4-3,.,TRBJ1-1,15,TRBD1,CASSLGQQGNTEAFF,TGCGCCAGCAGCCTGGGACAGCAAGGGAACACTGAAGCTTTCTTT
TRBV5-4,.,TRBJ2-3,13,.,CASSLPSTDTQYF,TGTGCCAGCAGCTTGCCGTCCACAGATACGCAGTATTTT
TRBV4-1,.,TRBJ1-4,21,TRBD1,CASSGVFPNDRGQSTNEKLFF,TGCGCCAGCAGCGGGGTCTTCCCAAACGACAGGGGACAGTCAACTAATGAAAAACTGTTTTTT
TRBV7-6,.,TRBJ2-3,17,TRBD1,CASSFRSTGVFADTQYF,TGTGCCAGCAGCTTTAGATCGACAGGGGTATTCGCAGATACGCAGTATTTT
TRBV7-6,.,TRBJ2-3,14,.,CASSLAETTDTQYF,TGTGCCAGCAGCTTAGCGGAGACCACAGATACGCAGTATTTT
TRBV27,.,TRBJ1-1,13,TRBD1,CASSFPGGTEAFF,TGTGCCAGCAGTTTTCCAGGGGGCACTGAAGCTTTCTTT
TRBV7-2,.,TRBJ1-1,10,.,CASSYTEAFF,TGTGCCAGTTCTTACACTGAAGCTTTCTTT
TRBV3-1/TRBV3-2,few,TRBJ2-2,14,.,CASSQWEFGGELFF,TGTGCCAGCAGCCAATGGGAGTTCGGCGGGGAGCTGTTTTTT
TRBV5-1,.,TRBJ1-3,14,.,CASSLEAGGNTIYF,TGCGCCAGCAGCTTGGAGGCCGGGGGAAACACCATATATTTT
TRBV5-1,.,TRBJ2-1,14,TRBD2,CASSSGLAGGQEFF,TGCGCCAGCAGCTCGGGACTAGCGGGGGGGCAGGAGTTCTTC
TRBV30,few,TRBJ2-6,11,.,CAWSSPSVLTF,TGTGCCTGGAGTTCTCCCTCCGTCCTGACTTTC
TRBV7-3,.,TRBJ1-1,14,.,CASSSGTKGTEAFF,TGTGCCAGCAGCTCCGGGACAAAGGGCACTGAAGCTTTCTTT
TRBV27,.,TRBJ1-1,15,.,CASSFSGRWDTEAFF,TGTGCCAGCAGTTTTAGCGGCCGGTGGGACACTGAAGCTTTCTTT
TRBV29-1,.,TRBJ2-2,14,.,CSVPGQGGIGELFF,TGCAGCGTTCCGGGCCAGGGCGGTATCGGGGAGCTGTTTTTT
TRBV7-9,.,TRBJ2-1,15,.,CASSLWDTELNEQFF,TGTGCCAGCAGCCTGTGGGACACGGAACTCAATGAGCAGTTCTTC
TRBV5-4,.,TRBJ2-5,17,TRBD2,CASSLGTSGMGGETQYF,TGTGCCAGCAGCTTGGGGACTAGCGGGATGGGTGGAGAGACCCAGTACTTC
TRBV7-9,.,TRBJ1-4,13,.,CASSLGLEEKLFF,TGTGCCAGCAGCTTAGGGCTAGAGGAAAAACTGTTTTTT
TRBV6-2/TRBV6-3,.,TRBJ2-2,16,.,CASSAANQGWVGELFF,TGTGCCAGCAGTGCGGCGAACCAGGGGTGGGTCGGGGAGCTGTTTTTT
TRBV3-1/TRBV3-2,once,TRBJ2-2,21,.,CASSQVPIGIRAGRKTGELFF,TGTGCCAGCAGCCAAGTGCCAATAGGGATTAGGGCAGGGCGGAAGACCGGGGAGCTGTTTTTT
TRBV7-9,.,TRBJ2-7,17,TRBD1,CASSLQVSGTGSYEQYF,TGTGCCAGCAGCTTACAGGTGTCGGGGACAGGGAGTTACGAGCAGTACTTC
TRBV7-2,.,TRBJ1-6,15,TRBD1,CASSLVGQGASPLHF,TGTGCCAGCAGCTTAGTGGGACAGGGGGCGTCACCCCTCCACTTT
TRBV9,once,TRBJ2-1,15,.,CASSVRTTIHNEQFF,TGTGCCAGCAGCGTACGGACTACCATCCACAATGAGCAGTTCTTC
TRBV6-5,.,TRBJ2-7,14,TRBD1,CASSSDRGFYEQYF,TGTGCCAGCAGTTCCGACAGGGGCTTCTACGAGCAGTACTTC
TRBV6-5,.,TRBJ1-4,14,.,CASSPRQEREKLFF,TGTGCCAGCAGTCCACGACAGGAGAGGGAAAAACTGTTTTTT
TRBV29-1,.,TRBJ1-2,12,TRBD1,CSVSQGAGGYTF,TGCAGCGTGTCACAGGGGGCGGGAGGCTACACCTTC
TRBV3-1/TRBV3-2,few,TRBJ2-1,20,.,CASSQVGQDSPSGNYNEQFF,TGTGCCAGCAGCCAAGTGGGACAGGATAGCCCTAGCGGGAACTACAATGAGCAGTTCTTC
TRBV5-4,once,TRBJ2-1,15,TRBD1,CASRYGQGSYNEQFF,TGTGCCAGCAGGTACGGACAGGGCTCTTACAATGAGCAGTTCTTC
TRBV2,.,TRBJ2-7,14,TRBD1,CASSPGQGSHEQYF,TGTGCCAGCAGTCCGGGACAGGGATCCCACGAGCAGTACTTC
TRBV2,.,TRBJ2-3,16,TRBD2,CASSAPGLSSTDTQYF,TGTGCCAGCAGTGCCCCGGGACTATCTTCCACAGATACGCAGTATTTT
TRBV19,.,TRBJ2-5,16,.,CASSISAQGPQETQYF,TGTGCCAGTAGTATATCGGCACAGGGTCCCCAAGAGACCCAGTACTTC
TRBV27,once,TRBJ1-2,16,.,CASGNTDARANYGYTF,TGTGCCAGCGGAAACACGGACGCGAGGGCGAACTATGGCTACACCTTC
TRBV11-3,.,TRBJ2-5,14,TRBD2,CASRTSGEGETQYF,TGTGCCAGCAGGACTAGCGGGGAGGGTGAGACCCAGTACTTC